Shown below are 32 T cell receptor beta chains from a single sample sequenced in a study of blood T cells in healthy people across ages. Alongside a J-beta primer mix, a sample-barcoded 5' primer served in a second PCR lasting about 7 to 11 cycles. TCRdb fed the 5' RACE reads into MiXCR, producing one record per CDR3 protein. The sample records 1.5 million to 2 million distinct CDR3 sequences, 49% being singletons. Sequencing used blood. The receptors derive from a middle-aged woman in good health.

The rearrangement joins TRBV28 to TRBJ2-5; perhaps TRBD1 as D (7 bases). Germline-derived CDR1 and CDR2 are MDHEN and SYDVKM. CDR3 length: 15 amino acids. Trimming removed 8 bases from V and 2 bases from J, with 18 bases in between. CDR3 sequence (DNA): TGTGCCAGCTCTATTGGGGCGGGACAGCAAGAGACCCAGTACTTC. Amino acid sequence: CASSIGAGQQETQYF.

This rearrangement joins TRBV9 to TRBJ1-1; unclear D gene. The germline V gene encodes CDR1 SGDLS and CDR2 YYNGEE. This CDR3 region has 15 residues. V was trimmed by 0 bases and J by 0 bases, leaving 9 bases between them. The CDR3 nucleotides are TGTGCCAGCAGCGTAGGGGGTATAATGAACACTGAAGCTTTCTTT. Translated: CASSVGGIMNTEAFF.

This chain joins TRBV20-1 and TRBJ2-7, with unresolved D. Trimming left V 1 base short and J 2 bases short, with 12 bases between. Germline V gene data show CDR1 as DFQATT and CDR2 as SNEGSKA (reference sequence). The CDR3 extends over 14 amino acids. For the CDR3, the DNA is TGCAGTGCTAGAGCGGTCGGATCCCCCTACGAGCAGTACTTC. Amino acids: CSARAVGSPYEQYF.

This chain links TRBV11-2 with TRBJ1-6, with D perhaps matching TRBD1 (6 bases). Germline loops: CDR1 SGHAT, CDR2 FQNNGV. V lost 5 bases to trimming and J lost 6 bases, with 11 bases between them. The CDR3 sequence is 14 residues long. The CDR3 bases are TGTGCCAGCAGCCCGGGGGGCCCTAATTCACCCCTCCACTTT. This codes for CASSPGGPNSPLHF.

The sample holds a few counts of this clonotype. V is TRBV6-6 and J is TRBJ1-2; D unclear. Between the trimmed V and J ends, which lost 7 bases and 7 bases, there was a span of 16 bases. This CDR3 is 13 amino acids long. Germline V gene lookup returns CDR1 MNHNY and CDR2 SVGAGI (reference sequence). The DNA for the CDR3 is TGTGCCAGCACCCCTGAGGGTTTTGGTGGCTACACCTTC. Protein: CASTPEGFGGYTF.

The V call is TRBV20-1, the J call TRBJ2-7; TRBD2 agrees at 8 bases. The junction had 14 bases not matched to a gene; V was cut back by 3 bases and J by 7 bases. The germline CDR1 and CDR2 sequences are DFQATT and SNEGSKA (reference sequence). CDR3 length: 15 residues. CDR3 loop: CSASFTSGPYNEQYF. In DNA form, the CDR3 reads TGCAGTGCTAGCTTTACTAGCGGACCCTACAATGAGCAGTACTTC.

This clonotype was seen more than once but under ten times. The CDR3, as DNA: TGTGCCAGCAGCTCCACGGGGGGCCCTCTGGAGACCCAGTACTTC. This encodes CASSSTGGPLETQYF. J is TRBJ2-5 and V is TRBV6-2 or TRBV6-3, with a possible D match to TRBD2 (7 bases). Germline CDR1 is MNHEY and CDR2 is SVGEGT. Trimming removed 6 bases from V and 5 bases from J, with 19 bases in between. CDR3 length: 15 amino acids.

The rearrangement joins TRBV5-6 to TRBJ2-7, with 9 nucleotides matching TRBD1. Germline values: CDR1 SGHDT, CDR2 YYEEEE. This CDR3 contains 16 residues. The ends lost 0 bases at V and 5 bases at J; junction bases unmatched: 9. DNA of the CDR3: TGTGCCAGCAGCTTGGGGACAGGGGCAGCGATGGACGAGCAGTACTTC. Its translation is CASSLGTGAAMDEQYF.

The V call is TRBV20-1, the J call TRBJ1-4; 8 nucleotides agree with TRBD1. The CDR3 runs to 14 residues. CDR1 and CDR2 (germline): DFQATT, SNEGSKA (reference sequence). Unmatched junction bases numbered 8, after V lost 5 bases and J lost 6 bases. As DNA, the CDR3 is TGCAGTGCTGAGACAGGGGCTGGGGATGAAAAACTGTTTTTT. Protein sequence: CSAETGAGDEKLFF.

DNA of the CDR3: TGTGCCAGCAGCCCTGGATTCAGCACAGATACGCAGTATTTT. This gives the protein CASSPGFSTDTQYF. V gene TRBV6-5 combines with J gene TRBJ2-3, with no clear D. V was pared by 6 bases and J by 0 bases, with 10 bases between. Per germline, CDR1 MNHEY and CDR2 SVGAGI. The CDR3 spans 14 residues.

The J gene is TRBJ2-1, the V gene TRBV12-3 or TRBV12-4; D perhaps matches TRBD1 (5 bases). Judging by the DNA end, TRBJ2-7 fits better; the J call may be wrong. CDR3 length: 13 residues. CDR3 sequence: CATRTQGYNEQYF. The CDR3 nucleotides read TGTGCCACCCGAACCCAGGGTTACAATGAGCAGTACTTC.

The genes are TRBV20-1 and TRBJ2-7; 10 bases fit TRBD1. Trimming removed 2 bases from V and 7 bases from J; junction bases left unmatched: 17. Germline V gene lookup returns CDR1 DFQATT and CDR2 SNEGSKA (reference sequence). This CDR3 is 17 amino acids long. This chain's CDR3 is CSARRGDRGRVGNEQYF. In DNA form, the CDR3 reads TGCAGTGCTAGAAGGGGTGACAGGGGGCGCGTGGGGAATGAGCAGTACTTC.

V is TRBV5-1 and J is TRBJ2-5; a weak D match, TRBD2 (5 bases). V dropped 4 bases and J dropped 5 bases, with 15 bases sitting between them. From germline, CDR1 is SGHRS and CDR2 YFSETQ. CDR3 length equals 14 residues. This CDR3 reads CASSMGLAVETQYF. CDR3 bases: TGCGCCAGCAGCATGGGTCTAGCCGTGGAGACCCAGTACTTC.

V and J are TRBV12-3 or TRBV12-4 and TRBJ1-5, with D tentatively TRBD1 (5 bases). This CDR3 spans 16 amino acids. V was clipped by 3 bases and J by 2 bases, with 14 bases between them. CDR3 loop: CASSLGQVDGNQPQHF. The DNA of the CDR3 is TGTGCCAGCAGTTTGGGGCAGGTGGATGGCAATCAGCCCCAGCATTTT.

V and J are TRBV24-1 and TRBJ1-5, with TRBD1 matching 8 bases. Germline CDR1 KGHDR, CDR2 SFDVKD. The V gene end was trimmed by 9 bases and the J gene end by 2 bases; junction bases not matched to a gene: 5. The CDR3 contains 14 residues. CDR3 region: CATAGGAGNQPQHF. CDR3 DNA sequence: TGTGCCACCGCAGGGGGCGCGGGCAATCAGCCCCAGCATTTT.

This clonotype was counted only a few times. The chain uses TRBV5-5 and TRBJ2-1; D remains ambiguous. Germline CDR1 is SGHKS and CDR2 is YYEKEE (reference sequence). This CDR3 has 13 residues. The germline V and J ends were trimmed by 4 bases and 9 bases, with 14 bases remaining between them. This CDR3 reads CASSTDGFGEQFF. CDR3 DNA sequence: TGTGCCAGCAGCACGGACGGTTTTGGTGAGCAGTTCTTC.

V usage is TRBV4-2 and J usage is TRBJ2-5, with D maybe TRBD1 (5 bases). In germline, CDR1 is LGHNA, CDR2 YNFKEQ. Between the trimmed V and J ends, which lost 6 bases and 11 bases, there was a span of 28 bases. The CDR3 totals 16 residues. CDR3 sequence (DNA): TGTGCCAGCAGACGCACTCAGGGCAGCTCCTACAATGAGCAGTACTTC. Protein: CASRRTQGSSYNEQYF.

The rearrangement links TRBV3-1 to TRBJ2-5; D gene unclear. The CDR3 is made up of 15 amino acids. Germline V gene data show CDR1 as LGHDT and CDR2 as YNNKEL (reference sequence). V was shortened by 0 bases and J by 5 bases, with 13 bases between the two germline ends. Here the CDR3 DNA reads TGTGCCAGCAGCCAAGATGTCGTCAGGACGGAGACCCAGTACTTC. Protein product: CASSQDVVRTETQYF.

This clonotype has only a few counts. The CDR3: CASSPRDRGPDTQYF. Here the CDR3 DNA reads TGTGCCAGCAGTCCTAGAGACAGGGGACCAGATACGCAGTATTTT. The V gene is TRBV12-3 or TRBV12-4, the J gene TRBJ2-3; 8 bases agree with TRBD1. J was trimmed by 4 bases and V by 5 bases; bases with no gene match: 8. This CDR3 is 15 amino acids long.

This clonotype was found once. The chain recombines TRBV7-2 with TRBJ1-2; possible D gene TRBD1, 6 bases. V was cut by 1 base and J by 2 bases, with 14 bases left in between. Germline V gives CDR1 SGHTA, CDR2 FQGNSA. The CDR3 contains 16 residues. CDR3 amino acids: CASSLVPDRFNYGYTF. CDR3 DNA: TGTGCCAGCAGCTTAGTACCGGACAGATTCAACTATGGCTACACCTTC. Drawing the rest from reference TRBV7-2 and TRBJ1-2, the complete variable domain is GAGVSQSPSNKVTEKGKDVELRCDPISGHTALYWYRQSLGQGLEFLIYFQGNSAPDKSGLPSDRFSAERTGGSVSTLTIQRTQQEDSAVYLCASSLVPDRFNYGYTFGSGTRLTVV.

There are a few counts of this clonotype. The V call is TRBV12-3 or TRBV12-4, the J call TRBJ1-4; 8 bases match TRBD1. After removal of 5 bases from V and 5 bases from J, the junction contained 10 bases not matched to a gene. CDR3 size: 16 residues. CDR3 amino acids: CASSPFDRGRNEKLFF. Here the CDR3 DNA reads TGTGCCAGCAGTCCCTTCGACAGGGGACGAAATGAAAAACTGTTTTTT.

This chain connects TRBV5-1 to TRBJ2-3; perhaps TRBD2 as D (7 bases). Germline V gene sequence: CDR1 SGHRS, CDR2 YFSETQ. The CDR3 spans 16 residues. V was pared by 0 bases and J by 1 base, with 12 bases between. In nucleotides, the CDR3 is TGCGCCAGCAGCTTGGCGGCGGGGGCTGGCACAGATACGCAGTATTTT. Amino acids: CASSLAAGAGTDTQYF.

The V call is TRBV20-1, the J call TRBJ2-5; D is undetermined. The germline gives CDR1 DFQATT, CDR2 SNEGSKA (reference sequence). V lost 5 bases to trimming and J lost 0 bases, with 19 bases between them. The CDR3 spans 16 residues. The CDR3 DNA reads TGCAGTGCTGACCAAATTACATCCTGGTACCAAGAGACCCAGTACTTC. Translated: CSADQITSWYQETQYF.

To note about this clonotype: Relative to the germline gene, one junction end is altered; a read error may explain this. The chain uses TRBV7-7 and TRBJ2-1; 8 bases line up with TRBD1. The CDR3 loop spans 16 amino acids. The V gene's germline CDR1 is SSHAT and CDR2 FNYEAQ (reference sequence). The CDR3: CASSLASGTGFNEQFF. In DNA form, the CDR3 reads TGTGCTAGCAGCTTAGCCTCCGGGACAGGCTTTAATGAGCAGTTCTTC. The whole variable domain, filled in from reference TRBV7-7 and TRBJ2-1, reads GAGVSQSPRYKVTKRGQDVTLRCDPISSHATLYWYQQALGQGPEFLTYFNYEAQPDKSGLPSDRFSAERPEGSISTLTIQRTEQRDSAMYRCASSLASGTGFNEQFFGPGTRLTVL.

This clonotype has just a few counts. The chain is built from TRBV7-2 and TRBJ2-7, with 9 positions matching TRBD1. Germline V gives CDR1 SGHTA, CDR2 FQGNSA. CDR3 length: 15 residues. V lost 1 base and J lost 6; bases outside the gene matches: 7. CDR3: CASSLVRDRASEQYF. For the CDR3, the DNA is TGTGCCAGCAGCTTAGTTCGGGACAGGGCTAGCGAGCAGTACTTC.

The chain is built from TRBV29-1 and TRBJ2-3, with D perhaps assigned TRBD1 or TRBD2 (5 bases each). V gave up 4 bases and J gave up 2 bases, with 13 bases separating them. CDR1 is SQVTM and CDR2 is ANQGSEA in the germline V gene. The CDR3 spans 14 residues. CDR3 in DNA: TGCAGCGTTGTTCGGGACCTAGACACAGATACGCAGTATTTT. Its translation is CSVVRDLDTDTQYF.

This clonotype was seen a single time. The chain links TRBV20-1 to TRBJ1-6; 7 nucleotides agree with TRBD1. The CDR3 has 18 residues. V was clipped by 4 bases and J by 0 bases; unmatched bases: 12. Germline V gives CDR1 DFQATT, CDR2 SNEGSKA (reference sequence). This CDR3 reads CSAMRGGFPPSYNSPLHF. The CDR3 DNA is TGCAGTGCTATGCGAGGGGGCTTCCCTCCCTCCTATAATTCACCCCTCCACTTT.

The gene calls are TRBV7-2 and TRBJ2-3; TRBD1 aligns across 10 bases. This CDR3 region has 17 residues. The germline CDR1 and CDR2 sequences are SGHTA and FQGNSA. V shed 2 bases, J shed 6 bases, and the junction held 11 bases outside the gene matches. CDR3 residues: CASSLRAGQGVGDTQYF. The CDR3 region has the DNA TGTGCCAGCAGCTTAAGGGCTGGACAGGGGGTTGGGGATACGCAGTATTTT.

This clonotype came up a few times. The chain employs TRBV20-1 and TRBJ1-2; D gene unclear. V was shortened by 5 bases and J by 0 bases, with 4 bases between the two germline ends. The germline V gene has CDR1 DFQATT and CDR2 SNEGSKA (reference sequence). The CDR3 loop spans 11 amino acids. CDR3 amino acids: CSARTNYGYTF. The CDR3 DNA is TGCAGTGCTCGGACTAACTATGGCTACACCTTC.

The table lists this clonotype with a few counts. The gene calls are TRBV4-2 and TRBJ1-2; D gene unclear. In germline, CDR1 is LGHNA, CDR2 YNFKEQ. Trimming left V 1 base short and J 8 bases short, with 11 bases between. This CDR3 spans 13 amino acids. The CDR3, as DNA: TGTGCCAGCAGCCAAGGTGGTCAGCCAGGCTACACCTTC. It is translated as CASSQGGQPGYTF.

V usage is TRBV18 and J usage is TRBJ1-2; 8 bases agree with TRBD1. Unmatched junction bases numbered 11, after V lost 2 bases and J lost 3 bases. The germline gives CDR1 KGHSH, CDR2 LQKENI. CDR3 length: 17 residues. Here the CDR3 reads CASSPTSGQALDYGYTF. CDR3 DNA sequence: TGTGCCAGCTCACCAACCTCGGGACAGGCGTTGGACTATGGCTACACCTTC.

The V gene is TRBV28, the J gene TRBJ2-3; D is perhaps TRBD2 (6 bases). CDR3 length equals 14 residues. Germline lookup yields CDR1 MDHEN and CDR2 SYDVKM. Trimming took off 6 bases at V and 7 bases at J, with 17 bases between the two ends. CDR3 sequence: CASRGGLRGNTQYF. In DNA form, the CDR3 reads TGTGCCAGCAGGGGGGGACTGCGCGGTAATACGCAGTATTTT.